These 9 T cell receptor beta chains came from one sample sequenced in a study of T cell responses to AZD1222 COVID-19 vaccine. Produced via immunoSEQ multiplex PCR; TCRdb's table is partial and in-frame only. The top ten hold 4.1% of the sample, which has about 140,000 clones, more than 80% seen once. This sample comprised peripheral blood, obtained on day 0 of AZD1222 vaccination. The receptors were gathered from an adult in good health.

This clone has a single count. The chain recombines TRBV3-1 (or the pseudogene TRBV3-2) with TRBJ1-1, with no clear D. V lost 6 bases and J 1 base, leaving 15 bases between the germline ends. This CDR3 spans 15 amino acids. Germline CDR1 reads LGHDT; CDR2 reads YNNKEL (reference sequence). DNA of the CDR3: TGTGCCAGCAGACCCCGGGCAGCTAGGAACACTGAAGCTTTCTTT. This translates into CASRPRAARNTEAFF.

The V and J genes are TRBV30 and TRBJ1-1; no clear D. V lost 5 bases to trimming and J lost 8 bases, with 15 bases between them. The CDR3 totals 12 residues. In germline, CDR1 is GTSNPN, CDR2 SVGIG (reference sequence). The CDR3 DNA follows: TGTGCCTGGCTCGGGCGATGGACGGAAGCTTTCTTT. This gives the protein CAWLGRWTEAFF.

This rearrangement joins TRBV3-1 (or the pseudogene TRBV3-2) to TRBJ1-1, with no clear D. The V end was cut by 0 bases, the J end by 7 bases, with 9 bases between. The CDR3 extends over 13 amino acids. From germline, CDR1 is LGHDT and CDR2 YNNKEL (reference sequence). CDR3 DNA sequence: TGTGCCAGCAGCCAAGATGGTCGGGGTGAAGCTTTCTTT. This gives the protein CASSQDGRGEAFF.

The chain combines TRBV5-1 with TRBJ1-1; 7 bases line up with TRBD1. The V segment lost 5 bases and the J segment 6 bases; nucleotides outside the gene matches: 13. The CDR3 is 15 amino acids. Germline V gene data show CDR1 as SGHRS and CDR2 as YFSETQ. CDR3 sequence reads: CASSPDLPTGAEAFF. In DNA, the CDR3 is TGCGCCAGCAGTCCAGACCTCCCCACAGGGGCTGAAGCTTTCTTT.

The gene calls are TRBV27 and TRBJ2-3; D tentatively fits TRBD1 or TRBD2 (5 bases each). This CDR3 spans 16 amino acids. V lost 5 bases, J lost 2 bases, and 17 bases lay in between. Germline CDR1 reads MNHEY; CDR2 reads SMNVEV (reference sequence). The CDR3 DNA follows: TGTGCCAGCAGTACCCCCGCCCGGGACCACACAGATACGCAGTATTTT. Amino acids: CASSTPARDHTDTQYF.

The sample holds one count of this clone. The chain couples TRBV28 to TRBJ1-5; 10 bases are a match to TRBD1. V was clipped by 4 bases and J by 3 bases; unmatched bases: 9. The CDR3 length is 17 residues. Per germline, CDR1 MDHEN and CDR2 SYDVKM. For the CDR3, the DNA is TGTGCCAGCAGTTCTGACAGGGGGCACGAGATCAATCAGCCCCAGCATTTT. Translated: CASSSDRGHEINQPQHF.

This chain connects TRBV28 to TRBJ2-1; 7 nucleotides line up with TRBD2. V trimming: 4 bases; J trimming: 2 bases; junction bases outside the gene matches: 11. The V gene's germline CDR1 is MDHEN and CDR2 SYDVKM. CDR3 length: 17 residues. The chain's CDR3 is CASSSNPRDYPYNEQFF. CDR3 DNA sequence: TGTGCCAGCAGTTCCAACCCCCGGGACTACCCCTACAATGAGCAGTTCTTC.

The chain uses TRBV20-1 and TRBJ2-7, with D perhaps being TRBD1 or TRBD2 (5 bases each). Germline loops: CDR1 DFQATT, CDR2 SNEGSKA (reference sequence). This CDR3 has 14 amino acids. V was trimmed by 3 bases and J by 7 bases, leaving 19 bases between them. CDR3 bases: TGCAGTGCTAGTGTTAGGATGAGGGGAAGAGAGCAGTACTTC. It yields the protein CSASVRMRGREQYF.

This rearrangement joins TRBV5-1 to TRBJ2-1; 7 nucleotides match TRBD1. The CDR3 has 15 residues. CDR1 and CDR2 from the germline V gene are SGHRS and YFSETQ. The V segment lost 0 bases and the J segment 7 bases; nucleotides outside the gene matches: 7. The CDR3 region has the DNA TGCGCCAGCAGCTTGGGGACAGGAGTTTTGAATGAGCAGTTCTTC. It specifies CASSLGTGVLNEQFF.